A single sample is the source of the 15 T cell receptor beta chains below, sequenced in a study of cytomegalovirus exposure and HLA in healthy donors. Amplification used 60 Vbeta primers and 13 Jbeta primers. Profiled with immunoSEQ multiplex PCR; TCRdb holds only in-frame clones, not every one. The sample holds tens of thousands of clones, 63% seen once. The sequenced material came from PBMCs. The source of these receptors is a woman between 25 and 40 years old in good health and CMV-seronegative.

This clone has a handful of counts. At the DNA level, this CDR3 is encoded by other sequences in the same sample as well. The gene calls are TRBV7-9 and TRBJ1-1, with D unclear. V lost 2 bases and J 2 bases, leaving 6 bases between the germline ends. Germline V CDR1 and CDR2: SEHNR, FQNEAQ (reference sequence). The CDR3 is 13 amino acids. The CDR3: CASSLRENTEAFF. The CDR3 coding sequence is TGTGCCAGCAGCTTACGGGAAAACACTGAAGCTTTCTTT. The whole variable domain, remainder taken from reference TRBV7-9 and TRBJ1-1, is DTGVSQNPRHKITKRGQNVTFRCDPISEHNRLYWYRQTLGQGPEFLTYFQNEAQLEKSRLLSDRFSAERPKGSFSTLEIQRTEQGDSAMYLCASSLRENTEAFFGQGTRLTVV.

This clone was observed a handful of times. The chain employs TRBV10-3 and TRBJ1-4; 8 bases are shared with TRBD1. This CDR3 region has 14 residues. Germline V gives CDR1 ENHRY, CDR2 SYGVKD. J gave up 3 bases and V 11 bases, and 8 bases lay outside the gene matches. The CDR3 DNA follows: TGTGCCTCGGGGCAGGGGGCTCCTAATGAAAAACTGTTTTTT. It yields the protein CASGQGAPNEKLFF.

The gene calls are TRBV2 and TRBJ1-4, with a possible D match to TRBD1 (6 bases). Per the germline V gene, CDR1 is SNHLY and CDR2 is FYNNEI. V lost 6 bases, J lost 4 bases, and 12 bases lay in between. CDR3 length: 14 amino acids. Written as DNA, the CDR3 is TGTGCCAGCAGCGCCGGGACATATAATGAAAAACTGTTTTTT. This gives the protein CASSAGTYNEKLFF.

The chain carries TRBV5-1 and TRBJ2-5; 7 bases agree with TRBD1. Trimming removed 3 bases from V and 1 base from J; junction bases left unmatched: 0. Germline assignment: CDR1 SGHRS and CDR2 YFSETQ. This CDR3 comprises 13 residues. CDR3 residues: CASSWDSQETQYF. The CDR3 nucleotides are TGCGCCAGCAGCTGGGACAGCCAAGAGACCCAGTACTTC.

This clone was observed a handful of times. The rearrangement joins TRBV9 to TRBJ2-3, with D unresolved. The CDR3 has 16 amino acids. The germline gives CDR1 SGDLS, CDR2 YYNGEE. V lost 2 bases and J 4 bases, leaving 17 bases between the germline ends. This CDR3 is CASSVVGSYQADTQYF. The CDR3 region has the DNA TGTGCCAGCAGCGTGGTTGGCTCATATCAGGCAGATACGCAGTATTTT.

This clone showed up just a few times. The rearrangement uses TRBV6-5 and TRBJ1-1; no definite D call. With 6 bases removed from V and 5 bases from J, the gap between germline ends came to 13 bases. The CDR3 is made up of 13 amino acids. Germline assignment: CDR1 MNHEY and CDR2 SVGAGI. The DNA of the CDR3 is TGTGCCAGCAGCCCCCGTAGGGAGACTGAAGCTTTCTTT. Its protein is CASSPRRETEAFF.

A few counts support this clone. The V gene is TRBV5-1, the J gene TRBJ1-2, with TRBD1 matching 9 bases. J was trimmed by 8 bases and V by 0 bases; bases with no gene match: 11. The CDR3 is made up of 16 amino acids. CDR1 and CDR2 from the germline V gene are SGHRS and YFSETQ. The CDR3 sequence is CASSLASRTGASGYTF. The DNA of the CDR3 is TGCGCCAGCAGCTTGGCCAGTCGGACAGGGGCATCAGGCTACACCTTC.

The chain recombines TRBV18 with TRBJ1-4, with 8 bases that match TRBD1. Trimming at V came to 3 bases and at J to 7 bases, leaving 1 base not matched to a gene. CDR3 length: 13 residues. Germline V gene data show CDR1 as KGHSH and CDR2 as LQKENI. CDR3 loop: CASSPDRAEKLFF. CDR3 sequence (DNA): TGTGCCAGCTCACCGGACAGGGCTGAAAAACTGTTTTTT. The entire variable domain, with the rest obtained from reference TRBV18 and TRBJ1-4, is as follows: NAGVMQNPRHLVRRRGQEARLRCSPMKGHSHVYWYRQLPEEGLKFMVYLQKENIIDESGMPKERFSAEFPKEGPSILRIQQVVRGDSAAYFCASSPDRAEKLFFGSGTQLSVL.

J is TRBJ1-5 and V is TRBV27; D remains unclear. Germline V gene lookup returns CDR1 MNHEY and CDR2 SMNVEV (reference sequence). The CDR3 length is 18 residues. V was pared by 0 bases and J by 2 bases, with 17 bases between. The CDR3 bases are TGTGCCAGCAGTTTATCGTGGGGAAGGGAGAGGGGCAATCAGCCCCAGCATTTT. It specifies CASSLSWGRERGNQPQHF.

This clone was observed a few times. The chain recombines TRBV10-2 with TRBJ2-3, with no clear D. Per the germline V gene, CDR1 is WSHSY and CDR2 is SAAADI. CDR3 length equals 14 residues. Trimming removed 3 bases at V and 0 bases at J, with 7 bases between. The CDR3 region is CASSDYPSTDTQYF. DNA of the CDR3: TGCGCCAGCAGTGACTACCCTAGCACAGATACGCAGTATTTT.

This chain links TRBV27 with TRBJ2-1; perhaps TRBD2 as D (6 bases). V lost 3 bases and J 7 bases, leaving 13 bases between the germline ends. Germline CDR1 and CDR2: MNHEY and SMNVEV (reference sequence). This CDR3 is 14 amino acids long. As DNA, the CDR3 is TGTGCCAGCAGTTTGACTAGTCGGAGGAATGAGCAGTTCTTC. Protein product: CASSLTSRRNEQFF.

This chain uses TRBV28 with TRBJ2-5; a weak D match, TRBD1 (5 bases). The V end was cut by 2 bases, the J end by 2 bases, with 9 bases between. This CDR3 has 14 residues. In germline, CDR1 is MDHEN, CDR2 SYDVKM. CDR3 sequence (DNA): TGTGCCAGCAGTTTAAGGGGCTTACAAGAGACCCAGTACTTC. Translating it yields CASSLRGLQETQYF.

J is TRBJ1-5 and V is TRBV7-8; TRBD1 aligns across 9 bases. CDR1 SGHVS and CDR2 FQNEAQ come from the germline V gene. J was trimmed by 3 bases and V by 7 bases; bases with no gene match: 7. The CDR3 has 15 amino acids. The CDR3: CASTPGQGHNQPQHF. CDR3 sequence (DNA): TGTGCCAGCACTCCGGGACAGGGACACAATCAGCCCCAGCATTTT.

This clone was seen a single time. The V call is TRBV10-3, the J call TRBJ2-6; 8 bases fit TRBD1. Trimming removed 5 bases from V and 2 bases from J; junction bases left unmatched: 2. Germline CDR1 ENHRY, CDR2 SYGVKD. The CDR3 is 15 amino acids. Here the CDR3 reads CAISLQGAGANVLTF. As DNA, the CDR3 is TGTGCCATCAGTTTACAGGGGGCTGGGGCCAACGTCCTGACTTTC.

V and J are TRBV14 and TRBJ2-5, with 7 bases that match TRBD2. This CDR3 is 14 amino acids long. The V segment lost 6 bases and the J segment 1 base; nucleotides outside the gene matches: 5. The germline V gene encodes CDR1 SGHDN and CDR2 FVKESK. CDR3 sequence: CASSNLAVQETQYF. Written as DNA, the CDR3 is TGTGCCAGCAGTAACCTAGCGGTCCAAGAGACCCAGTACTTC.